The 26 T cell receptor beta chains below come from one sample, sequenced in a study of cytomegalovirus exposure and HLA in healthy donors. Both 60 Vbeta primers and 13 Jbeta primers went into the PCR. The repertoire was sequenced with immunoSEQ multiplex PCR; TCRdb's copy has only in-frame clones and lacks some. The repertoire table contains 45,000 to 60,000 clones. Sequencing was performed on PBMCs. Every receptor here comes from a female donor in good health and CMV-seronegative.

The chain is built from TRBV6-8 and TRBJ2-7; tentative D call: TRBD1 (6 bases). There are 16 residues in the CDR3. V lost 0 bases to trimming and J lost 0 bases, with 12 bases between them. Germline V gene data show CDR1 as MNHGY and CDR2 as SAAAGT. In nucleotides, the CDR3 is TGTGCCAGCAGTTACTCGAGTGGGGGCGCCTCCTACGAGCAGTACTTC. Its protein product is CASSYSSGGASYEQYF.

The rearrangement links TRBV29-1 to TRBJ2-1, with 9 bases identical to TRBD2. Germline values: CDR1 SQVTM, CDR2 ANQGSEA. After removal of 4 bases from V and 8 bases from J, the junction contained 6 bases not matched to a gene. This CDR3 contains 13 residues. The CDR3 DNA is TGCAGCGTTGCGCTAGCGGGGTACTATGAGCAGTTCTTC. Its translation is CSVALAGYYEQFF.

V is TRBV7-3 and J is TRBJ1-2; 8 bases map to TRBD1. The CDR3 consists of 14 residues. Germline V lookup: CDR1 SGHTA, CDR2 FQGTGA. V was clipped by 5 bases and J by 9 bases; unmatched bases: 11. As DNA, the CDR3 is TGTGCCAGCAGCCTCAGGGGGCGAGGGGGAAGCTACACCTTC. Protein: CASSLRGRGGSYTF.

CDR3 coding DNA: TGTGCCAGTAAGGACAGGGTCGACGGGGAGCTGTTTTTT. Translated, it gives CASKDRVDGELFF. The chain is built from TRBV19 and TRBJ2-2; the match to TRBD1 covers 8 bases. The germline V gene has CDR1 LNHDA and CDR2 SQIVND (reference sequence). V dropped 7 bases and J dropped 7; count of bases not matched to a gene: 5. CDR3 length: 13 amino acids.

J is TRBJ1-1 and V is TRBV30; no reliable D call. The CDR3 contains 15 residues. Trimming removed 4 bases from V and 2 bases from J, with 17 bases in between. The V gene's germline CDR1 is GTSNPN and CDR2 SVGIG (reference sequence). The CDR3 DNA is TGTGCCTGGAAAAGATCTGCACAGATAAACACTGAAGCTTTCTTT. Its protein product is CAWKRSAQINTEAFF.

The V gene is TRBV19, the J gene TRBJ2-7; D perhaps matches TRBD2 (6 bases). CDR1 is LNHDA and CDR2 is SQIVND in the germline V gene (reference sequence). V was trimmed by 3 bases and J by 0 bases, leaving 9 bases between them. The length of the CDR3 is 14 residues. The CDR3, as DNA: TGTGCCAGTAGTATTGGGGGGAGCTCCTACGAGCAGTACTTC. Its translation: CASSIGGSSYEQYF.

This chain links TRBV29-1 with TRBJ2-7, with TRBD1 matching over 8 bases. The germline gives CDR1 SQVTM, CDR2 ANQGSEA. The CDR3 has 12 amino acids. V was clipped by 6 bases and J by 5 bases; unmatched bases: 6. The CDR3 reads CSVSRTGNEQYF. DNA for the CDR3: TGCAGCGTGTCCCGGACAGGGAACGAGCAGTACTTC.

The chain recombines TRBV28 with TRBJ1-1; the match to TRBD1 covers 10 bases. The CDR3 runs to 17 residues. The ends lost 3 bases at V and 5 bases at J; junction bases unmatched: 12. Germline V gene sequence: CDR1 MDHEN, CDR2 SYDVKM. The CDR3 DNA is TGTGCCAGCAGTTTTGACCCCGACAGGGGGCGTCGTACTGAAGCTTTCTTT. Protein product: CASSFDPDRGRRTEAFF.

The genes are TRBV7-6 and TRBJ1-2, with a possible D match to TRBD1 (6 bases). Germline CDR1 reads SGHVS; CDR2 reads FNYEAQ. This CDR3 region has 14 residues. Deletions cut 6 bases from V and 6 bases from J, with 17 bases between. CDR3 residues: CASSLNAGVDGYTF. The CDR3 DNA is TGTGCCAGCAGTCTGAATGCAGGGGTAGATGGCTACACCTTC. The variable domain in full, with the rest retrieved from reference TRBV7-6 and TRBJ1-2, is GAGVSQSPRYKVTKRGQDVALRCDPISGHVSLYWYRQALGQGPEFLTYFNYEAQQDKSGLPNDRFSAERPEGSISTLTIQRTEQRDSAMYRCASSLNAGVDGYTFGSGTRLTVV.

The V call is TRBV19, the J call TRBJ1-1; a possible D gene is TRBD1 (6 bases). Germline lookup yields CDR1 LNHDA and CDR2 SQIVND (reference sequence). V lost 9 bases and J 3 bases, leaving 23 bases between the germline ends. The CDR3 covers 16 residues. CDR3 loop: CASTLGGAHEDTEAFF. CDR3 DNA sequence: TGTGCCAGCACCCTAGGGGGGGCCCATGAGGACACTGAAGCTTTCTTT.

The genes are TRBV5-1 and TRBJ2-3, with TRBD2 matching 12 bases. V was pared by 1 base and J by 4 bases, with 7 bases of the junction left unmatched. The CDR3 contains 17 residues. Per germline, CDR1 SGHRS and CDR2 YFSETQ. The CDR3 loop is CASSLPLAGGPADTQYF. The CDR3 coding sequence is TGCGCCAGCAGCTTGCCGCTAGCGGGAGGGCCCGCAGATACGCAGTATTTT.

The J gene is TRBJ2-7, the V gene TRBV5-1, with TRBD2 as a possible D gene (7 bases). This CDR3 has 16 amino acids. Germline CDR1 and CDR2: SGHRS and YFSETQ. The V gene lost 4 bases and the J gene lost 2 bases, with 19 bases spanning the gap. CDR3 sequence (DNA): TGCGCCAGCAGCCCCAGGGGAGGGCACCGCGCCTACGAGCAGTACTTC. Translating gives CASSPRGGHRAYEQYF.

The chain links TRBV19 to TRBJ2-1, with D possibly TRBD2 on 6 matching bases. The germline V gene encodes CDR1 LNHDA and CDR2 SQIVND (reference sequence). Between the trimmed V and J ends, which lost 7 bases and 14 bases, there was a span of 15 bases. The CDR3 sequence is 11 residues long. The CDR3: CASISGRREFF. The CDR3 nucleotides read TGTGCCAGTATTTCCGGGAGAAGGGAGTTCTTC.

V and J are TRBV4-3 and TRBJ2-5, with D tentatively TRBD2 (5 bases). Trimming took off 1 base at V and 9 bases at J, with 15 bases between the two ends. Germline V gene lookup returns CDR1 LGHNA and CDR2 YSLEER. The CDR3 has 14 residues. The CDR3 loop is CASSQGRLAQAQYF. The CDR3 bases are TGCGCCAGCAGCCAAGGAAGGCTAGCTCAGGCCCAGTACTTC.

V and J are TRBV7-9 and TRBJ2-1, with 7 bases matching TRBD1. V trimming: 1 base; J trimming: 5 bases; junction bases outside the gene matches: 8. CDR1 SEHNR and CDR2 FQNEAQ come from the germline V gene (reference sequence). CDR3 size: 16 residues. In nucleotides, the CDR3 is TGTGCCAGCAGCTTAGTCCTGACAGGGTCAAACAATGAGCAGTTCTTC. This codes for CASSLVLTGSNNEQFF.

J is TRBJ2-7 and V is TRBV10-1; D not resolved. V was shortened by 2 bases and J by 4 bases, with 6 bases between the two germline ends. CDR1 and CDR2 from the germline V gene are WNHNN and SYGVQD (reference sequence). CDR3 length: 12 amino acids. The CDR3 sequence: CASSEAGYEQYF. CDR3 DNA: TGCGCCAGCAGTGAGGCCGGTTACGAGCAGTACTTC.

The gene calls are TRBV5-1 and TRBJ2-7; 9 bases map to TRBD1. The CDR3 has 14 amino acids. J gave up 5 bases and V 4 bases, and 7 bases lay outside the gene matches. Germline CDR1 and CDR2: SGHRS and YFSETQ. The DNA for the CDR3 is TGCGCCAGCAGCCGGACAGGGGTCATCAACGAGCAGTACTTC. This translates into CASSRTGVINEQYF.

The chain uses TRBV6-5 and TRBJ1-4, with D maybe TRBD1 (5 bases). Trimming stripped 2 bases from V and 8 bases from J, with 12 bases between. The CDR3 covers 14 residues. Germline CDR1 is MNHEY and CDR2 is SVGAGI. The CDR3 DNA is TGTGCCAGCAGTTACGGGCAGGGAGGGGAAAAACTGTTTTTT. This codes for CASSYGQGGEKLFF.

The genes are TRBV5-6 and TRBJ2-7; no clear D. This CDR3 spans 14 amino acids. Germline V gene data show CDR1 as SGHDT and CDR2 as YYEEEE. V was pared by 0 bases and J by 0 bases, with 7 bases between. The DNA of the CDR3 is TGTGCCAGCAGCTTGGCTCTGAGCTCCTACGAGCAGTACTTC. This sequence encodes CASSLALSSYEQYF.

The chain joins TRBV4-2 to TRBJ2-3; 12 bases fit TRBD2. Germline V CDR1 and CDR2: LGHNA, YNFKEQ. The ends lost 1 base at V and 3 bases at J; junction bases unmatched: 5. This CDR3 spans 17 amino acids. DNA of the CDR3: TGTGCCAGCAGCCAAGCTAGCGGGGGGGTTCGGACAGATACGCAGTATTTT. This encodes CASSQASGGVRTDTQYF.

The chain has TRBV18 and TRBJ2-7; 12 positions match TRBD1. The V gene's germline CDR1 is KGHSH and CDR2 LQKENI. Germline trimming cut 4 bases from V and 6 bases from J; bases unmatched to any gene: 10. The CDR3 contains 16 residues. The CDR3 here is CASSLHSPGQGAEQYF. DNA for the CDR3: TGTGCCAGCTCACTCCATTCGCCGGGACAGGGGGCCGAGCAGTACTTC.

This sequence joins TRBV7-8 and TRBJ1-2, with 9 bases identical to TRBD1. The CDR3 is 20 residues long. Germline V gene lookup returns CDR1 SGHVS and CDR2 FQNEAQ. J gave up 4 bases and V 1 base, and 19 bases lay outside the gene matches. The chain's CDR3 is CASSLEVRTSLGQGCYGYTF. Written as DNA, the CDR3 is TGTGCCAGCAGCTTAGAAGTGAGGACGTCATTGGGACAGGGCTGCTATGGCTACACCTTC. Variable domain in full (rest from reference TRBV7-8 and TRBJ1-2): GAGVSQSPRYKVAKRGQDVALRCDPISGHVSLFWYQQALGQGPEFLTYFQNEAQLDKSGLPSDRFFAERPEGSVSTLKIQRTQQEDSAVYLCASSLEVRTSLGQGCYGYTFGSGTRLTVV.

This sequence joins TRBV6-5 and TRBJ2-7; 10 bases agree with TRBD1. Trimming took 6 bases from V and 0 from J; bases not matched to a gene: 5. This CDR3 has 15 residues. Germline CDR1 MNHEY, CDR2 SVGAGI. CDR3 region: CASSPDRGNSYEQYF. In DNA, the CDR3 is TGTGCCAGCAGCCCGGACAGGGGGAACTCCTACGAGCAGTACTTC.

This chain uses TRBV5-1 with TRBJ2-7; no reliable D call. This CDR3 is built from 13 residues. Trimming removed 2 bases from V and 7 bases from J, with 13 bases in between. CDR1 is SGHRS and CDR2 is YFSETQ in the germline V gene. Here the CDR3 DNA reads TGCGCCAGCAGCTTCGAACCAGTTCAAGAGCAGTACTTC. Encoded protein: CASSFEPVQEQYF.

This chain's CDR3 is CASSFLGGPDTEAFF. CDR3 bases: TGTGCCAGCAGCTTCCTCGGGGGTCCGGACACTGAAGCTTTCTTT. V and J are TRBV5-4 and TRBJ1-1; possibly TRBD1 for D (5 bases). Trimming stripped 2 bases from V and 3 bases from J, with 14 bases between. Germline V CDR1 and CDR2: SGHNT, YYREEE (reference sequence). The CDR3 has 15 residues.

The rearrangement uses TRBV4-1 and TRBJ2-7; D is undetermined. Per the germline V gene, CDR1 is MGHRA and CDR2 is YSYEKL. With 0 bases removed from V and 1 base from J, the gap between germline ends came to 4 bases. The CDR3 runs to 13 residues. This CDR3 is CASSQDSSYEQYF. Here the CDR3 DNA reads TGCGCCAGCAGCCAAGATTCATCCTACGAGCAGTACTTC.